What follows are 5 T cell receptor delta chains derived from one specimen sequenced in a study of gamma-delta T cells after stem cell transplantation. TCRdb reprocessed the RT-PCR reads through CATT. The sample has around 1,200 delta-chain clones, around 7.9% seen once; the top ten hold 64%. What was sequenced was gamma-delta T cells. Receptors were obtained from a human donor. It is not recorded whose cells these are; they may come from a transplant donor.

The genes are TRDV2 and TRDJ1, with 13 bases lining up with TRDD3. The CDR3 has 18 residues. V dropped 3 bases and J dropped 4; count of bases not matched to a gene: 13. The germline V gene encodes CDR1 GEAIGNYY and CDR2 EKD. The CDR3 DNA reads as TGTGCCTGTGACTCCTTACTGGGGGATACGGAATTAGACGATAAACTCATCTTT. As protein: CACDSLLGDTELDDKLIF.

The chain recombines TRDV2 with TRDJ1, with TRDD3 identical over 9 bases. The V segment lost 0 bases and the J segment 9 bases; nucleotides outside the gene matches: 10. Germline CDR1 and CDR2: GEAIGNYY and EKD. The CDR3 extends over 15 amino acids. The CDR3: CACDTVGDRQSELIF. DNA for the CDR3: TGTGCCTGTGACACCGTGGGGGATAGGCAATCGGAACTCATCTTT.

In regard to this clone: This is likely an artifact of a read error, given a far larger clone one base away. The sample carries other DNA sequences with the same CDR3. The chain carries TRDV2 and TRDJ1; no reliable D call. The germline V gene encodes CDR1 GEAIGNYY and CDR2 EKD. The CDR3 contains 14 residues. CDR3 region: CACDTVMATDKLIF. Here the CDR3 DNA reads TGTGCCTGTGACACCGTTATGGCGACCGATAAGCTCATCTTT.

As to this clone: A far bigger clonotype differs at one base, so this is likely a read error. This CDR3 is also generated by other DNA sequences in the sample. V and J are TRDV2 and TRDJ1; 10 nucleotides match TRDD3. Germline lookup yields CDR1 GEAIGNYY and CDR2 EKD. The CDR3 spans 14 residues. CDR3 coding DNA: TGTGCTTGTGACCTACTGGGGGATCACGATAAACTCATCTTT. It yields the protein CACDLLGDHDKLIF.

This clone is medium-sized. The rearrangement links TRDV1 to TRDJ1, with TRDD3 as a possible D gene (5 bases). Trimming took off 0 bases at V and 2 bases at J, with 16 bases between the two ends. The CDR3 length is 17 residues. The germline V gene has CDR1 TSWWSYY and CDR2 QGS. The CDR3 here is CALGELIAGWDTDKLIF. DNA for the CDR3: TGTGCTCTTGGGGAACTGATCGCCGGCTGGGATACCGATAAACTCATCTTT.